These 12 T cell receptor beta chains share one sample of origin, sequenced in a study of blood T cell repertoires in COVID-19. TCRdb's table, derived via immunoSEQ multiplex PCR, lists solely in-frame clones and lacks some. Of hundreds of thousands of clones in the sample, about nine tenths were seen once. The sample comprised peripheral blood. The receptors come from a man in his fifties with COVID-19, enrolled during active disease.

This chain uses TRBV5-1 with TRBJ2-7; D may be TRBD1 (5 bases). Germline V gene sequence: CDR1 SGHRS, CDR2 YFSETQ. The V gene lost 0 bases and the J gene lost 0 bases, with 10 bases spanning the gap. The CDR3 covers 15 residues. The CDR3 protein is CASSLEGIVSYEQYF. The CDR3 DNA reads TGCGCCAGCAGCTTGGAGGGGATCGTCTCCTACGAGCAGTACTTC.

This clone was observed once. This sequence joins TRBV6-6 and TRBJ2-5, with a weak D call TRBD2 (6 bases). The CDR3 consists of 14 residues. Trimming cost V 7 bases and J 3 bases, with 15 bases left between them. Looked up from germline, CDR1 is MNHNY and CDR2 is SVGAGI (reference sequence). CDR3 loop: CASTHGGLEETQYF. CDR3 in DNA: TGTGCCAGCACCCACGGGGGACTGGAAGAGACCCAGTACTTC.

This clone was observed a single time. This chain uses TRBV7-2 with TRBJ1-5, with D uncertain. The CDR3 extends over 15 amino acids. Germline CDR1 is SGHTA and CDR2 is FQGNSA. V was shortened by 1 base and J by 6 bases, with 13 bases between the two germline ends. This chain's CDR3 is CASSLESRRSQPQHF. The CDR3 DNA reads TGTGCCAGCAGCTTAGAGTCTAGAAGGTCTCAGCCCCAGCATTTT.

This sequence joins TRBV18 and TRBJ2-5, with 13 bases lining up with TRBD2. This CDR3 contains 16 residues. After removal of 6 bases from V and 1 base from J, the junction contained 5 bases not matched to a gene. Germline V gene sequence: CDR1 KGHSH, CDR2 LQKENI. In DNA form, the CDR3 reads TGTGCCAGCTCGGCAACTAGCGGGGGGGTCCAAGAGACCCAGTACTTC. Translated, it gives CASSATSGGVQETQYF.

The V and J genes are TRBV19 and TRBJ1-6, with D unclear. The CDR3 is 13 amino acids. Trimming took off 3 bases at V and 7 bases at J, with 7 bases between the two ends. Germline loops: CDR1 LNHDA, CDR2 SQIVND (reference sequence). CDR3 DNA sequence: TGTGCCAGTAGTATTTCTGTAAATTCACCCCTCCACTTT. Its protein is CASSISVNSPLHF.

This chain joins TRBV6-5 and TRBJ1-3, with a tentative D call TRBD1 (6 bases). Trimming stripped 0 bases from V and 0 bases from J, with 9 bases between. There are 16 residues in the CDR3. Germline values: CDR1 MNHEY, CDR2 SVGAGI. The CDR3 DNA reads as TGTGCCAGCAGTTACTCGGGACACTACTCTGGAAACACCATATATTTT. Protein: CASSYSGHYSGNTIYF.

This chain uses TRBV5-1 with TRBJ1-2, with 9 positions matching TRBD1. Germline values: CDR1 SGHRS, CDR2 YFSETQ. V lost 0 bases, J lost 4 bases, and 10 bases stayed unmatched. The CDR3 is 17 amino acids. The CDR3 reads CASSLAQPGQGGYGYTF. For the CDR3, the DNA is TGCGCCAGCAGCTTGGCCCAACCGGGACAGGGTGGCTATGGCTACACCTTC.

This rearrangement joins TRBV5-1 to TRBJ1-6; maybe TRBD1 (6 bases). Germline V gives CDR1 SGHRS, CDR2 YFSETQ. This CDR3 region has 14 residues. Trimming shortened V by 4 bases and J by 8 bases, and 13 bases separated the two germline ends. The CDR3 DNA sequence: TGCGCCAGCAGCCGGGACATTGGGGATTCACCCCTCCACTTT. This codes for CASSRDIGDSPLHF.

The J gene is TRBJ1-3, the V gene TRBV7-2, with D maybe TRBD1 (5 bases). The CDR3 length is 14 residues. The V gene's germline CDR1 is SGHTA and CDR2 FQGNSA. Trimming stripped 7 bases from V and 0 bases from J, with 10 bases between. The CDR3 protein is CASNPRVSGNTIYF. CDR3 sequence (DNA): TGTGCCAGCAACCCCAGGGTCTCTGGAAACACCATATATTTT.

This sequence joins TRBV5-1 and TRBJ2-5, with D possibly matching TRBD2 (5 bases). Trimming removed 4 bases from V and 1 base from J, with 14 bases in between. CDR3 size: 15 residues. Germline CDR1 is SGHRS and CDR2 is YFSETQ. The CDR3 bases are TGCGCCAGCAGCCGGAGCGGAAGAATCCAAGAGACCCAGTACTTC. Translation gives CASSRSGRIQETQYF. The full variable domain, rest sourced from reference TRBV5-1 and TRBJ2-5, is KAGVTQTPRYLIKTRGQQVTLSCSPISGHRSVSWYQQTPGQGLQFLFEYFSETQRNKGNFPGRFSGRQFSNSRSEMNVSTLELGDSALYLCASSRSGRIQETQYFGPGTRLLVL.

This clone was recorded once. The rearrangement links TRBV27 to TRBJ2-7; 8 bases are a match to TRBD2. The CDR3 extends over 19 amino acids. Germline values: CDR1 MNHEY, CDR2 SMNVEV (reference sequence). The J segment lost 0 bases and the V segment lost 0 bases, leaving 13 bases of the junction unmatched. The DNA for the CDR3 is TGTGCCAGCAGTTTATCGTTCCCCGGTGCGGGAGGAAGCTCCTACGAGCAGTACTTC. As protein: CASSLSFPGAGGSSYEQYF.

The J gene is TRBJ1-6, the V gene TRBV6-5; the D gene is possibly TRBD1 (5 bases). Trimming took off 0 bases at V and 6 bases at J, with 9 bases between the two ends. There are 15 residues in the CDR3. Looked up from germline, CDR1 is MNHEY and CDR2 is SVGAGI. The CDR3: CASSYSFQGNSPLHF. Here the CDR3 DNA reads TGTGCCAGCAGTTACTCGTTTCAGGGTAATTCACCCCTCCACTTT.